This entry concerns a single T cell receptor (beta chain). The data derive from a study of shared T cell receptors in the human thymus. Profiled with immunoSEQ multiplex PCR; TCRdb holds only in-frame clones, not every one. The top ten clones hold approximately 0.01% of a sample with about 610,000 clones, roughly 90% of them seen once. The same sample was also studied in work on human thymus T cells. This second study notes: Usage of V and J genes appeared biased in thymic and blood repertoires.

The origin of this receptor is a boy in the first two years of life with a congenital heart defect. Sample: thymocytes.

The CDR3 here is CSVVGVAGGGYTF. CDR3 bases: TGCAGCGTTGTGGGGGTGGCAGGGGGTGGCTACACCTTC. This chain uses TRBV29-1 with TRBJ1-2, with 7 bases identical to TRBD1. Germline V gene lookup returns CDR1 SQVTM and CDR2 ANQGSEA. This CDR3 has 13 residues. With 4 bases clipped from V and 7 bases from J, the junction kept 9 bases outside the gene matches.